This TCR beta chain was identified during a study of T cells and copy number aberrations in small-cell lung cancer. Study observations and caveats: A small sample size limited this study; results need validation.

The CDR3 runs 14 residues. V lost 4 bases and J lost 5, with 14 bases in between. CDR1 is SNHLY and CDR2 is FYNNEI in the germline V gene. Remarks on this clone: Its antigen is currently unknown.

TCRdb's copy holds only in-frame clones and misses some; the assay was immunoSEQ multiplex PCR. The sample includes thousands of clones, 60% to 80% of them seen just once. Donors had limited-stage small-cell lung cancer and underwent surgical resection in Hangzhou, China, between 2008 and 2020. Sequenced: normal tissue next to the tumor. The clonotype comes from a woman in her 70s with small cell lung cancer. Some clones in this sample may be carry-over from other donors' samples. The genes are TRBV2 and TRBJ2-5; a possible D gene is TRBD2 (7 bases). CDR3: CASSGGGETETQYF. The CDR3 nucleotides are TGTGCCAGCAGTGGAGGGGGGGAGACGGAGACCCAGTACTTC.